This T cell receptor (beta chain) came from a study of cytomegalovirus exposure and HLA in healthy donors (TCRdb year 2017). In terms of the full investigation: An earlier analysis of about 560 of the donors reported about 300 Gb of sequence data and about 120 million unique TCR beta sequences obtained from around 180 million T cells. A later analysis re-examined previously published TCR beta repertoires from roughly 720 donors and added high-resolution HLA genotyping to investigate patterns of TCR occurrence. To predict cytomegalovirus infection status, the study combined high-throughput TCR immunosequencing, statistical association of individual TCRs with disease status, and machine learning. The study profiled the T cell repertoires of hundreds of subjects by immunosequencing and related them to cytomegalovirus serostatus. Donor age, sex, ethnicity and CMV serostatus were compiled together with the repertoire data. Among about 400 genotyped donors of the cohort, an average of around 250,000 unique TCR beta nucleotide sequences was sequenced per donor, of which 15% to 20% were non-productive. The aim of the study was to test whether cataloging public T cell receptors could identify signatures of past pathogen exposure. HLA typing covered class I and class II loci at four-digit resolution. An earlier analysis of approximately 640 of the donors applied high-throughput TCR beta sequencing to assess whether each TCR beta V gene segment acted as functional or pseudogenic. Four or five DR-DQ haplotypes were handled as single units for association and clustering, since linkage in the cohort was strong. Genome-wide SNP genotypes for about 60% of the roughly 670 donors were used in a later genetic analysis, which treated that subset as a discovery cohort. In addition to the first cohort of hundreds of subjects, a separate validation cohort of 120 different subjects was used. Of the roughly 390 genotyped donors, roughly 80% fell in the genetic ancestry cluster associated with self-reported Caucasian donors. Every repertoire in the discovery cohort had been generated on one and the same sequencing platform. The number of typed donors differed by locus: about 620-640 for A, B, C, DRB1 and DQB1; about 520 for DQA1; approximately 600 for DPA1; and 400 to 480 for DPB1. Rather than drawing on any new phenotypic data, the later analysis identified candidate immune exposures from TCR beta sequences and the way those sequences occurred across donors. An early release covering roughly 640 HLA-typed donors comprised approximately 300 gigabases of sequencing data and roughly 86 million unique TCR sequences. Points the paper makes about the study in general: The 87-base-pair reads could not distinguish some IMGT-functional V segments, including TRBV6-2 and TRBV6-3, so those segments were excluded. When HLA alleles, especially DR and DQ, strongly co-occurred, attributing TCR associations to individual alleles was difficult. A later genetic analysis reported fewer N-insertions in productive TCRs among donors in an Asian-associated ancestry cluster than the roughly 650-donor mean. Immune exposure information for the cohort was limited to CMV serostatus. HLA typing was unavailable for some donors at each locus, so association tests used only the typed subset. This cohort had only TCR beta chains sequenced, and the lack of alpha or paired-chain data limited which features could be detected. A later analysis found that most CMV-associated TCR beta chains appeared HLA-restricted, with HLA associations seemingly driven largely by CMV exposure. According to a later analysis, parvovirus B19, influenza, CMV and Epstein-Barr virus appeared linked to several top co-occurrence clusters. Broadly in line with IMGT annotations, most TCR beta V segments showed up in productive rearrangements about 90% or about 30% of the time in an earlier analysis of 450 to 600 of the donors. Compared with equally common non-associated chains, HLA-associated TCR beta chains in a later analysis were more clonally expanded and had lower generation probabilities. Around 16 rarely observed V segments, including chromosome 9 orphons, were excluded from the earlier analysis of approximately 500 of the donors because counts were too low. A cluster of highly shared sequence variants was judged likely to be a technical artifact of the sequencing pipeline. In a later analysis, TCR association rates were found to vary across HLA loci, with the most associated TCRs seen for DRB1 alleles and the fewest for HLA-C alleles. In a later genetic analysis, a missense DCLRE1C variant was associated with V-gene and J-gene trimming of TCR beta chains, and the association was replicated in an independent cohort. The classifier was reported to diagnose cytomegalovirus status with high specificity and sensitivity in both the original cohort and the validation cohort. A later analysis associated 15,000 or so TCR beta sequences with specific HLA alleles at a false discovery rate of 0.05. While some public TCRs were present in many individuals, most TCR sequences turned up only very rarely across donors. According to the authors, the approach could potentially be generalized to other disease states and immunological phenotypes. In vitro tests confirmed that a few of the cytomegalovirus-associated TCR beta chains recognize cytomegalovirus antigens. A further reported finding was that TCR beta sequences accurately predicted the HLA-A and HLA-B alleles for most subjects in the first cohort. A total of 150 or so TCR beta chains were listed by the study as associated with cytomegalovirus. Presence/absence analyses assumed roughly uniform sequencing depth across donors, an assumption that may not hold. Linkage disequilibrium might explain the correlated functional status among segregating V segments, but an unknown experimental factor could not be excluded.

Library method: the immunoSEQ multiplex PCR assay. For the multiplex PCR, a mixture combining 60 forward primers for TCR Vbeta segments and 13 reverse primers for TCR Jbeta segments was used. The CDR3 region of rearranged TCR beta genes was amplified from genomic DNA by a multiplex PCR assay. The amplified TCR beta libraries were sequenced on the Illumina HiSeq System as 87-base-pair reads. Per the original workflow: A later analysis tallied 80 million to 95 million unique TCR beta chains across the 666 repertoires, and some 10 million of those chains were shared by two or more donors. Raw reads were error-corrected and collapsed into unique sequences by a nearest-neighbor algorithm in which closely related sequences were merged to remove PCR and sequencing errors. Alignment of CDR3 sequences to IMGT reference sequences was used to assign V, D and J gene segments. Each retained sequence needed at least a six-nucleotide match to both a V gene segment and a J gene segment. A rearrangement counted as productive if the CDR3 had no stop codons and remained in frame with V and J, and every other rearrangement counted as non-productive. CDR3 was defined by IMGT convention, running from the second conserved V-encoded cysteine to the conserved J-encoded phenylalanine. The earlier analysis of 450 to 750 of the donors excluded any sequence lacking an unambiguous match to a single V gene segment. In an earlier analysis of about 590 of the donors, a V segment was called functional when productive rearrangements were above 56.7%, and segregating when the standard deviation between donors exceeded 5%. A statistical classification framework was built to diagnose cytomegalovirus status from the catalog of TCR beta chain sequences. A later analysis assigned V and J genes by comparing TCR nucleotide sequences with IMGT/GENE-DB human TR gene sequences. Using the TCRdist pipeline, a later analysis assigned CDR3 sequences along with most-parsimonious VDJ recombination scenarios. In a later analysis, each TCR beta chain was defined by its CDR3 amino acid sequence together with its V-gene family, and reads lacking a unique V-gene family were excluded. In a later analysis, around 650 highly shared, low-generation-probability nucleotide sequences were removed to address suspected cross-contamination and a sequencing artifact. For each public chain, a later analysis derived a clonal expansion index from normalized ranks of inferred template counts within each repertoire. Generation probabilities in a later analysis came from a VDJ recombination model fitted to out-of-frame rearrangements, and those results were checked against IGoR. A later analysis scored TCR-TCR, TCR-HLA and TCR-CMV co-occurrence with hypergeometric tests, applying a repertoire-size bias correction to TCR pairs. A later analysis estimated false discovery rates by permuting HLA or CMV assignments 20 times. A later analysis grouped co-occurring TCRs with DBSCAN, adding TCRdist sequence similarity when clustering within HLA-allele-positive subsets. Repertoires with fewer than 30,000 or more than 120,000 public chains were left out of co-occurrence clustering, as were a handful of repertoires with anomalous nucleotide sharing. TCRdb obtained this table from immuneACCESS and retained in-frame rearrangements with V and J assigned. These tables miss some clones; where compared with another copy, unresolved V genes account for less than half of the shortfall, and the remainder is unexplained. V, J and clone size were drawn from that table, and D and trimming were deduced from the DNA. In this sample the table shows about 140,000 clones, over 75% of which occur a single time. Clones ranked in the top ten supply approximately 8.8% of the sample.

The cohort comprised around 690 healthy bone marrow donors. Cohort members were all nominally healthy when sampled, although unrecorded immune exposures were likely present. The donor tested CMV seropositive, placing the donor among the 289 seropositive members of the cohort. Each donor provided a peripheral blood sample, and peripheral blood mononuclear cells were used for TCR beta sequencing. Genomic DNA extraction from the blood cell samples was performed with the Qiagen DNeasy Blood Extraction Kit. The junction shows trimming of 4 bases on V and 2 bases on J, plus 18 bases between the germline ends. The germline V gene encodes CDR1 SGHRS and CDR2 YFSETQ. The CDR3 covers 16 residues, taking in both the cysteine and the phenylalanine. The retained sequence is limited to the CDR3, 48 bases, with the frame set at the first base. As to this clone: Its antigen target is currently unknown. One base away there is no much larger clone; base qualities are not given.

Sequenced sample: PBMCs. The rearranged chain carries TRBV5-1 and TRBJ1-2; confidence is insufficient to name the D gene. The source of this sequence is a woman aged 45-65 years in good health and CMV-seropositive. CDR3 sequence: CASSDGRVEENYGYTF. The DNA sequence reads TGCGCCAGCAGCGACGGGCGGGTGGAAGAGAACTATGGCTACACCTTC.